Presented here are 20 T cell receptor beta chains from one specimen sequenced in a study of CD8 T cells in Susac syndrome (dated by TCRdb to between 2018 and 2021). Library construction relied on the immunoSEQ multiplex PCR assay. RNA was extracted using the RNeasy kit, and roughly 0.5 to 1 microgram was reverse transcribed with random hexamers. Through fastp at Q25 and MiXCR, TCRdb rebuilt clones from the public reads, retaining in-frame beta chains. Rows with a matching CDR3 protein are joined into one entry that keeps the most common DNA and genes. Present in this sample are about 200,000 distinct CDR3 sequences, nearly 95% of which were seen just once. The ten largest clones capture about 0.09% of the sample. Sequenced input: CD4+ T cells from PBMCs. The receptors here all came from a human donor with multiple sclerosis.

The chain is built from TRBV7-8 and TRBJ1-1; 8 bases map to TRBD1. V trimming: 5 bases; J trimming: 8 bases; junction bases outside the gene matches: 13. The CDR3 is made up of 15 amino acids. The germline V gene has CDR1 SGHVS and CDR2 FQNEAQ. In DNA, the CDR3 is TGTGCCAGCAGCCTTTCAGGACAGGGCGAACCAGAAGCTTTCTTT. Translation: CASSLSGQGEPEAFF.

This clonotype was recorded once. This chain joins TRBV29-1 and TRBJ1-5; no clear D gene. CDR1 SQVTM and CDR2 ANQGSEA come from the germline V gene. This CDR3 comprises 12 residues. Deletions cut 4 bases from V and 5 bases from J, with 9 bases between. CDR3 in DNA: TGCAGCGTTGCGGATCACGATCAGCCCCAGCATTTT. Protein product: CSVADHDQPQHF.

The chain recombines TRBV20-1 with TRBJ1-1; TRBD1 matches at 9 bases. After removal of 0 bases from V and 3 bases from J, the junction contained 2 bases not matched to a gene. This CDR3 comprises 14 residues. Germline lookup yields CDR1 DFQATT and CDR2 SNEGSKA (reference sequence). The CDR3 sequence is CSAREGTGYTEAFF. CDR3 sequence (DNA): TGCAGTGCTAGAGAAGGGACAGGGTACACTGAAGCTTTCTTT.

This chain joins TRBV9 and TRBJ1-2; D is undetermined. The CDR3 totals 14 residues. The V and J ends lost 4 bases and 4 bases respectively, with 14 bases between them. Per germline, CDR1 SGDLS and CDR2 YYNGEE. The CDR3 DNA is TGTGCCAGCAGCAAGACTCTGGGCATCTATGGCTACACCTTC. This codes for CASSKTLGIYGYTF.

The rearrangement links TRBV12-5 to TRBJ2-5; 7 positions agree with TRBD2. CDR3 length equals 15 residues. The germline gives CDR1 LGHNT, CDR2 FRNRAP. The ends lost 1 base at V and 5 bases at J; junction bases unmatched: 7. This chain's CDR3 is CASGLDPNGGETQYF. The CDR3 DNA reads as TGTGCTAGTGGTTTGGACCCCAACGGGGGGGAGACCCAGTACTTC.

This CDR3 is CSARGSTQYF. CDR3 in DNA: TGCAGTGCTAGAGGAAGTACGCAGTATTTT. This chain links TRBV20-1 with TRBJ2-3, with D hard to call. This CDR3 spans 10 amino acids. Germline CDR1 and CDR2: DFQATT and SNEGSKA (reference sequence). With 1 base removed from V and 8 bases from J, the gap between germline ends came to 4 bases.

This chain joins TRBV18 and TRBJ2-3; possibly TRBD1 for D (6 bases). V gave up 0 bases and J gave up 2 bases, with 15 bases separating them. In germline, CDR1 is KGHSH, CDR2 LQKENI. The CDR3 consists of 17 residues. The CDR3 region is CASSPPAGAPLTDTQYF. The CDR3 nucleotides are TGTGCCAGCTCACCACCGGCAGGGGCTCCCCTCACAGATACGCAGTATTTT.

The chain joins TRBV5-1 to TRBJ1-2; D not certain. The CDR3 runs 13 residues. Germline V gene lookup returns CDR1 SGHRS and CDR2 YFSETQ. The V gene lost 4 bases and the J gene lost 6 bases, with 13 bases spanning the gap. The CDR3 DNA follows: TGCGCCAGCAGCCCCTCCTTGGAAGATGGCTACACCTTC. Amino acid sequence: CASSPSLEDGYTF. Filled out from reference TRBV5-1 and TRBJ1-2, the complete variable domain reads KAGVTQTPRYLIKTRGQQVTLSCSPISGHRSVSWYQQTPGQGLQFLFEYFSETQRNKGNFPGRFSGRQFSNSRSEMNVSTLELGDSALYLCASSPSLEDGYTFGSGTRLTVV.

The J gene is TRBJ2-7, the V gene TRBV19, with 9 bases identical to TRBD1. Germline-derived CDR1 and CDR2 are LNHDA and SQIVND (reference sequence). The V gene end was trimmed by 5 bases and the J gene end by 3 bases; junction bases not matched to a gene: 5. The CDR3 sequence is 14 residues long. The CDR3 DNA sequence: TGTGCCAGTAGTCCCGGGACAGGGCTCTACGAGCAGTACTTC. Amino acid sequence: CASSPGTGLYEQYF.

The chain employs TRBV10-3 and TRBJ1-2; the D is unclear. This CDR3 is 15 amino acids long. From germline, CDR1 is ENHRY and CDR2 SYGVKD. V was shortened by 2 bases and J by 2 bases, with 12 bases between the two germline ends. The CDR3 DNA reads as TGTGCCATCAGTGAGCAGGTACACGCAAACTATGGCTACACCTTC. This codes for CAISEQVHANYGYTF.

The V call is TRBV30, the J call TRBJ2-1; 9 positions match TRBD2. J was trimmed by 7 bases and V by 3 bases; bases with no gene match: 7. CDR3 size: 14 residues. Per the germline V gene, CDR1 is GTSNPN and CDR2 is SVGIG (reference sequence). This CDR3 is CAWRWASGENEQFF. CDR3 bases: TGTGCCTGGAGATGGGCTAGCGGGGAAAATGAGCAGTTCTTC.

CDR3 bases: TGTGCCAGCAGCTTTTCCGGGATTAATGAGCAGTTCTTC. Amino acid sequence: CASSFSGINEQFF. The chain couples TRBV7-3 to TRBJ2-1, with a weak D call TRBD2 (5 bases). Trimming left V 3 bases short and J 7 bases short, with 10 bases between. Germline V gives CDR1 SGHTA, CDR2 FQGTGA. The CDR3 consists of 13 residues.

V usage is TRBV30 and J usage is TRBJ2-7; D not resolved. The CDR3 has 11 residues. The V gene lost 1 base and the J gene lost 3 bases, with 4 bases spanning the gap. Germline V gene lookup returns CDR1 GTSNPN and CDR2 SVGIG (reference sequence). Here the CDR3 reads CAWSGSYEQYF. Here the CDR3 DNA reads TGTGCCTGGAGTGGTAGCTACGAGCAGTACTTC.

The chain uses TRBV27 and TRBJ1-2, with D uncertain. The CDR3 totals 13 residues. CDR1 MNHEY and CDR2 SMNVEV come from the germline V gene (reference sequence). The ends were cut back, 5 bases at V and 4 bases at J, with 11 bases in the middle. The CDR3 protein is CASSPLSGYGYTF. In DNA, the CDR3 is TGTGCCAGCAGTCCCCTGTCTGGCTATGGCTACACCTTC.

The chain employs TRBV12-3 or TRBV12-4 and TRBJ1-2; the D is unclear. The V end lost 6 bases, the J end lost 4 bases, and 9 bases lay between the germline ends. This CDR3 is 12 amino acids long. The CDR3 nucleotides read TGTGCCAGCAGCCTACAAGTCTATGGCTACACCTTC. Its protein product is CASSLQVYGYTF.

CDR3 coding DNA: TGTGCCAGCAGCTCCGAGGGGCCTCATATCTGGGGCTACACCTTC. Amino acids: CASSSEGPHIWGYTF. This sequence joins TRBV7-9 and TRBJ1-2; D may be TRBD1 (5 bases). Per germline, CDR1 SEHNR and CDR2 FQNEAQ (reference sequence). V was cut by 4 bases and J by 8 bases, with 20 bases left in between. The CDR3 spans 15 residues. The full variable domain, its missing parts supplied by reference TRBV7-9 and TRBJ1-2, is DTGVSQNPRHKITKRGQNVTFRCDPISEHNRLYWYRQTLGQGPEFLTYFQNEAQLEKSRLLSDRFSAERPKGSFSTLEIQRTEQGDSAMYLCASSSEGPHIWGYTFGSGTRLTVV.

This chain links TRBV7-9 with TRBJ2-5, with D perhaps matching TRBD2 (7 bases). Germline CDR1 SEHNR, CDR2 FQNEAQ (reference sequence). The CDR3 contains 15 residues. Trimming removed 3 bases from V and 4 bases from J, with 15 bases in between. This CDR3 is CASSFGGARVETQYF. DNA of the CDR3: TGTGCCAGCAGCTTTGGGGGGGCCCGTGTAGAGACCCAGTACTTC.

The chain combines TRBV15 with TRBJ1-1; D is ambiguous. The CDR3 totals 15 residues. With 1 base removed from V and 0 bases from J, the gap between germline ends came to 9 bases. Germline V gene sequence: CDR1 LNHNV, CDR2 YYDKDF (reference sequence). CDR3 bases: TGTGCCACCAGCAGAGGGGGAGGGTTGAACACTGAAGCTTTCTTT. It yields the protein CATSRGGGLNTEAFF.

V gene TRBV19 combines with J gene TRBJ1-1; D is ambiguous. Germline CDR1 LNHDA, CDR2 SQIVND (reference sequence). Trimming took 5 bases from V and 5 from J, leaving 12 bases between them. This CDR3 comprises 13 residues. For the CDR3, the DNA is TGTGCCAGTAGTCCCGGGTCGAGGACTGAAGCTTTCTTT. This translates into CASSPGSRTEAFF.

V usage is TRBV5-1 and J usage is TRBJ2-7, with TRBD2 as a possible D gene (6 bases). CDR1 is SGHRS and CDR2 is YFSETQ in the germline V gene. CDR3 length: 14 residues. Between the trimmed V and J ends, which lost 2 bases and 3 bases, there was a span of 12 bases. In DNA, the CDR3 is TGCGCCAGCAGCTTTACTGGGACTCGCTACGAGCAGTACTTC. It codes for CASSFTGTRYEQYF.